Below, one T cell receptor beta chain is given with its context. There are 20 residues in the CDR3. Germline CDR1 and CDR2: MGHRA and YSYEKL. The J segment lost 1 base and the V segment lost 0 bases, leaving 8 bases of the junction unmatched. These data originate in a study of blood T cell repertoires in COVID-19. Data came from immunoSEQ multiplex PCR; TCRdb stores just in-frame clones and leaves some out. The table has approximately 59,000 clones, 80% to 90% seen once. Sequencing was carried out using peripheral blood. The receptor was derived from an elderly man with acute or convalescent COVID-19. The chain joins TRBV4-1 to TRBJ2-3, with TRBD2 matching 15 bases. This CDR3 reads CASSQDPRTSGRAGTDTQYF. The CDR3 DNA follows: TGCGCCAGCAGCCAAGATCCCCGGACTAGCGGGAGGGCCGGCACAGATACGCAGTATTTT.